A selection of T cell receptor beta chains follows, all from one sample in a study of blood T cell repertoires in COVID-19. Some clones are missing from TCRdb's copy, which holds only in-frame ones; the method was immunoSEQ multiplex PCR. The sample shows fewer than 110,000 clones, roughly nine tenths of them seen only once. The sequenced material came from peripheral blood. The receptors were sampled from a man aged 45-60 years with acute or convalescent COVID-19. CDR3s include the opening cysteine and the closing phenylalanine or tryptophan. The D gene is left open where the match is weak. The size entry is marked missing in some rows and otherwise reads once, few, many or a size class.

J	size	D	V	DNA	CDR3
TRBJ1-2	NA	TRBD1	TRBV28	TGTGCCAGCAGTTCCGGACAGGGGAAACACTATGGCTACACCTTC	CASSSGQGKHYGYTF
TRBJ2-5	NA	NA	TRBV10-1	TGCGCCAGCAGTGGCGGGGATTCCCTCCAAGAGACCCAGTACTTC	CASSGGDSLQETQYF
TRBJ1-2	few	TRBD1	TRBV18	TGTGCCAGCTCACCAACTACAGGGGGCGTCTATGGCTACACCTTC	CASSPTTGGVYGYTF
TRBJ1-1	NA	NA	TRBV5-1	TGCGCCAGCAGCATTCTTAGAGAGACTGAAGCTTTCTTT	CASSILRETEAFF
TRBJ2-7	NA	NA	TRBV13	TGTGCCAGCAGCTTAAGGAGACTTCCACGCTCCTACGAGCAGTACTTC	CASSLRRLPRSYEQYF
TRBJ1-2	NA	TRBD1	TRBV5-1	TGCGCCAGCAGCCCGGGACAGGCTGGGGACTATGGCTACACCTTC	CASSPGQAGDYGYTF
TRBJ2-7	NA	NA	TRBV5-1	TGCGCCAGCAGCTTGTCGGGGGTCCCCCTATTCTACGAGCAGTACTTC	CASSLSGVPLFYEQYF
TRBJ2-2	NA	TRBD1	TRBV11-3	TGTGCCAGCAGCTTAATCCAGGGGGCCGGGGAGCTGTTTTTT	CASSLIQGAGELFF
TRBJ1-5	NA	NA	TRBV28	TGTGCCAGCAGTTTATATGGGGGCGGGGGTTACAATCAGCCCCAGCATTTT	CASSLYGGGGYNQPQHF
TRBJ2-7	NA	TRBD2	TRBV5-1	TGCGCCAGCAGCCCACGGACTCCGGGACTAGCGGGAAAAACAAACTCCTACGAGCAGTACTTC	CASSPRTPGLAGKTNSYEQYF
TRBJ1-3	NA	TRBD1	TRBV7-2	TGTGCCAGCAGCTCTTTCGGGACAGGGTCTTCCTACGGAAACACCATATATTTT	CASSSFGTGSSYGNTIYF
TRBJ2-7	NA	TRBD2	TRBV5-4	TGTGCCAGCAGCTCTAGCGGAAGCAACTCCTACGAGCAGTACTTC	CASSSSGSNSYEQYF
TRBJ2-7	NA	NA	TRBV15	TGTGCCACCACCCAAACAGGGAACGAGCAGTACTTC	CATTQTGNEQYF
TRBJ2-7	NA	TRBD1	TRBV5-1	TGCGCCAGCAGCGTGGACAGGGGGCTCTACGAGCAGTACTTC	CASSVDRGLYEQYF
TRBJ2-2	NA	TRBD2	TRBV7-2	TGTGCCAGCAGCTTACTAGCGGGGGGGCCTCCCCCCGGGGAGCTGTTTTTT	CASSLLAGGPPPGELFF
TRBJ2-1	once	NA	TRBV19	TGTGCCAGTAGTCTCTCACCCCAGGGACAATACAATGAGCAGTTCTTC	CASSLSPQGQYNEQFF
TRBJ2-1	once	NA	TRBV21-1	TGTGCCAGCAGTTACAGGCTGCAGTTCTTC	CASSYRLQFF
TRBJ2-1	NA	TRBD1	TRBV9	TGTGCCAGCAGCCCCCGCGGACAGGGATTCTACAATGAGCAGTTCTTC	CASSPRGQGFYNEQFF
TRBJ2-3	once	NA	TRBV28	TGTGCCAGTACCGAGGGGGGGTCTAGCACAGATACGCAGTATTTT	CASTEGGSSTDTQYF
TRBJ2-3	once	TRBD2	TRBV5-4	TGTGCCAGCAGCTTGCAAGGGAGGGGAGATACGCAGTATTTT	CASSLQGRGDTQYF
TRBJ2-5	NA	TRBD1	TRBV27	TGTGCCAGCAGGGGGACAGGGCGACAAGAGACCCAGTACTTC	CASRGTGRQETQYF
TRBJ1-2	NA	NA	TRBV28	TGTGCCAGCAAAACTATCCGCGACAGGAACTATGGCTACACCTTC	CASKTIRDRNYGYTF
TRBJ2-7	once	TRBD1	TRBV4-1	TGCGCCAGCAGCCAAGGGACAGGATGGGCCTACGAGCAGTACTTC	CASSQGTGWAYEQYF
TRBJ2-2	NA	NA	TRBV9	TGTGCCAGCAGCGTAGAACTCGCGAACACCGGGGAGCTGTTTTTT	CASSVELANTGELFF
TRBJ2-1	NA	NA	TRBV5-1	TGCGCCAGCAGCTTGTCTACAGGGTCACACAATGAGCAGTTCTTC	CASSLSTGSHNEQFF
TRBJ1-1	NA	NA	TRBV6-6	TGTGCCAGCAGTGGTACCGGGACTGGGAAGGATGAAGCTTTCTTT	CASSGTGTGKDEAFF
TRBJ2-7	NA	TRBD1	TRBV11-2	TGTGCCAGCAGGGTCGCAGGACAGGGAATCTACGAGCAGTACTTC	CASRVAGQGIYEQYF
TRBJ2-6	NA	NA	TRBV7-3	TGTGCCAGCAGCTTTAACTCTGGGGCCAACGTCCTGACTTTC	CASSFNSGANVLTF
TRBJ1-5	NA	TRBD1	TRBV28	TGTGCCAGCACCCTCTCAGACAGGGAAGCGCGGCCCCAGCATTTT	CASTLSDREARPQHF
TRBJ1-4	NA	NA	TRBV28	TGTGCCAGCAGCAGGGAAAGGACGACTAATGAAAAACTGTTTTTT	CASSRERTTNEKLFF
TRBJ1-6	NA	NA	TRBV27	TGTGCCAGCAGGGTCGGGGTTGATGCCAATTCACCCCTCCACTTT	CASRVGVDANSPLHF
TRBJ2-7	NA	NA	TRBV7-3	TGTGCCAGCAGCCCCGACCCTAGCTCCTACGAGCAGTACTTC	CASSPDPSSYEQYF
TRBJ2-1	NA	TRBD1	TRBV29-1	TGCAGCGTTGATGACAGGGGAAACTACAATGAGCAGTTCTTC	CSVDDRGNYNEQFF
TRBJ1-6	NA	TRBD1	TRBV2	TGTGCCAGCAGGTTCGGGACAGGGGTTTCACCCCTCCACTTT	CASRFGTGVSPLHF
TRBJ1-2	NA	NA	TRBV7-8	TGTGCCAGCAGTGCCTGGGGCAACTATGGCTACACCTTC	CASSAWGNYGYTF
TRBJ1-1	once	NA	TRBV18	TGTGCCAGCTCCTTACAGAGAAGTAACACAATGAACACTGAAGCTTTCTTT	CASSLQRSNTMNTEAFF
TRBJ1-4	NA	TRBD1	TRBV28	TGTGCCAGCAGCCAAAACCCGACAGGGGGAAATGAAAAACTGTTTTTT	CASSQNPTGGNEKLFF
TRBJ1-6	NA	NA	TRBV19	TGTGCCAGCCGAATGGGGGGGAATACCTATAATTCACCCCTCCACTTT	CASRMGGNTYNSPLHF
TRBJ2-1	once	TRBD2	TRBV18	TGTGCCAGCTCACTTAGGACTAGCGGGGACTCCTACAATGAGCAGTTCTTC	CASSLRTSGDSYNEQFF
TRBJ1-1	once	NA	TRBV19	TGTGCCAGTACCTCCCCCCGGGGGTCAGTTGTTACTGAAGCTTTCTTT	CASTSPRGSVVTEAFF